Following are 26 T cell receptor beta chains from one sample sequenced in a study of siplizumab effects on memory and regulatory T cells. Measured with immunoSEQ multiplex PCR; TCRdb has only the in-frame clones, and not every one. The repertoire holds about 69,000 clones, with about 90% as singletons. Material for sequencing was Tregs sorted from blood. All receptors come from a human donor in good health.

The V call is TRBV19, the J call TRBJ2-1, with no clear D. Germline lookup yields CDR1 LNHDA and CDR2 SQIVND (reference sequence). The CDR3 runs 13 residues. Between the trimmed V and J ends, which lost 5 bases and 4 bases, there was a span of 9 bases. The CDR3 DNA sequence: TGTGCCAGTAGTCAGAAGGAGTACAATGAGCAGTTCTTC. Protein: CASSQKEYNEQFF.

The rearrangement uses TRBV6-1 and TRBJ2-1; 12 bases match TRBD1. V trimming: 7 bases; J trimming: 5 bases; junction bases outside the gene matches: 6. In germline, CDR1 is MNHNS, CDR2 SASEGT. This CDR3 spans 15 amino acids. The CDR3 reads CASTIRDRGHNEQFF. CDR3 DNA sequence: TGTGCCAGCACAATCCGGGACAGGGGGCACAATGAGCAGTTCTTC.

This chain joins TRBV2 and TRBJ1-4; possibly TRBD1 for D (5 bases). CDR1 and CDR2 (germline): SNHLY, FYNNEI. The CDR3 sequence is 15 residues long. The ends were cut back, 5 bases at V and 5 bases at J, with 15 bases in the middle. The CDR3 reads CASSYRQYPNEKLFF. The CDR3 region has the DNA TGTGCCAGCAGTTACCGACAGTACCCCAATGAAAAACTGTTTTTT.

Comments on this clone: A read error may account for a junction end that differs from germline. This sequence joins TRBV6-1 and TRBJ2-2; 8 bases fit TRBD2. The CDR3 has 16 residues. Germline loops: CDR1 MNHNS, CDR2 SASEGT. CDR3 bases: TGTGCCAGCAGCGAAGGGACTAGTATGTACACCGGGGAGCTGTTTTTT. This encodes CASSEGTSMYTGELFF.

The V and J genes are TRBV5-6 and TRBJ2-5, with D maybe TRBD1 (6 bases). Germline V lookup: CDR1 SGHDT, CDR2 YYEEEE. This CDR3 has 14 amino acids. Between the trimmed V and J ends, which lost 3 bases and 5 bases, there was a span of 14 bases. For the CDR3, the DNA is TGTGCCAGCAGCTCTGGACAGCTCACGGAGACCCAGTACTTC. Protein: CASSSGQLTETQYF.

This chain uses TRBV2 with TRBJ1-1; 8 nucleotides agree with TRBD1. This CDR3 is built from 14 residues. The V gene end was trimmed by 6 bases and the J gene end by 4 bases; junction bases not matched to a gene: 7. CDR1 and CDR2 from the germline V gene are SNHLY and FYNNEI. CDR3 sequence reads: CASRGGQVVTEAFF. CDR3 DNA sequence: TGTGCCAGCAGGGGGGGACAGGTGGTCACTGAAGCTTTCTTT.

The chain links TRBV5-5 to TRBJ2-7; possibly TRBD2 for D (5 bases). The CDR3 is 13 residues long. CDR1 is SGHKS and CDR2 is YYEKEE in the germline V gene (reference sequence). V lost 5 bases and J 4 bases, leaving 13 bases between the germline ends. The CDR3 sequence is CASRSASQYEQYF. The CDR3 DNA follows: TGTGCCAGCAGGTCGGCTAGCCAGTACGAGCAGTACTTC.

Relative to its sample, this clone is medium-sized. V and J are TRBV19 and TRBJ1-5; possible D gene TRBD1, 6 bases. Deletions cut 6 bases from V and 1 base from J, with 16 bases between. The CDR3 contains 16 residues. Germline V gives CDR1 LNHDA, CDR2 SQIVND (reference sequence). CDR3 in amino acids: CASSPLQGWSNQPQHF. DNA of the CDR3: TGTGCCAGTAGCCCCCTACAGGGATGGAGCAATCAGCCCCAGCATTTT.

The chain's CDR3 is CASSFPGTSGIDEQFF. DNA for the CDR3: TGTGCCAGCAGCTTCCCTGGGACTAGCGGGATCGATGAGCAGTTCTTC. The chain uses TRBV7-9 and TRBJ2-1, with 13 nucleotides matching TRBD2. In germline, CDR1 is SEHNR, CDR2 FQNEAQ (reference sequence). The V segment lost 3 bases and the J segment 8 bases; nucleotides outside the gene matches: 7. The CDR3 is 16 amino acids.

The V call is TRBV6-6, the J call TRBJ1-5; D may be TRBD1 (5 bases). The CDR3 covers 15 residues. Trimming cost V 6 bases and J 0 bases, with 12 bases left between them. Germline-derived CDR1 and CDR2 are MNHNY and SVGAGI (reference sequence). The CDR3 spells CASSQTAYSNQPQHF. CDR3 coding DNA: TGTGCCAGCAGCCAGACAGCATATAGCAATCAGCCCCAGCATTTT.

This rearrangement joins TRBV19 to TRBJ2-1; TRBD1 agrees at 9 bases. The length of the CDR3 is 17 residues. Germline loops: CDR1 LNHDA, CDR2 SQIVND (reference sequence). Germline trimming cut 0 bases from V and 8 bases from J; bases unmatched to any gene: 11. CDR3 in amino acids: CASSIDQTGTGRDEQFF. The CDR3 DNA follows: TGTGCCAGTAGTATAGATCAAACCGGGACAGGGAGAGATGAGCAGTTCTTC.

The CDR3 sequence is CASQSGSSGANVLTF. The CDR3, as DNA: TGTGCCAGCCAATCAGGTTCGTCTGGGGCCAACGTCCTGACTTTC. The chain has TRBV7-8 and TRBJ2-6; unclear D gene. Deletions cut 8 bases from V and 1 base from J, with 12 bases between. Germline V gene sequence: CDR1 SGHVS, CDR2 FQNEAQ. The CDR3 runs 15 residues.

The table lists this clone with a few counts. The V call is TRBV19, the J call TRBJ2-1; 9 positions agree with TRBD2. CDR1 is LNHDA, CDR2 SQIVND, per germline (reference sequence). The trim removed 1 base at V and 7 bases at J, leaving 5 bases unmatched. The CDR3 consists of 15 residues. DNA for the CDR3: TGTGCCAGTAGTATAGGCGGGAGGGCCTTTAATGAGCAGTTCTTC. Translation: CASSIGGRAFNEQFF.

This chain joins TRBV5-6 and TRBJ2-5; D gene ambiguous. This CDR3 contains 14 residues. The ends were cut back, 1 base at V and 4 bases at J, with 11 bases in the middle. The V gene's germline CDR1 is SGHDT and CDR2 YYEEEE. The CDR3 nucleotides are TGTGCCAGCAGCTTGTTACCAGTACGAGAGACCCAGTACTTC. Protein sequence: CASSLLPVRETQYF.

The chain has TRBV19 and TRBJ2-7, with 9 bases lining up with TRBD2. The CDR3 runs to 15 residues. Germline CDR1 is LNHDA and CDR2 is SQIVND (reference sequence). The V gene end was trimmed by 1 base and the J gene end by 6 bases; junction bases not matched to a gene: 7. In nucleotides, the CDR3 is TGTGCCAGTAGTATAGCGAGGACTAGCGATTTCGAGCAGTACTTC. This encodes CASSIARTSDFEQYF.

The chain recombines TRBV5-4 with TRBJ1-2; no firm D call. CDR3 length equals 16 residues. Trimming stripped 4 bases from V and 0 bases from J, with 16 bases between. From germline, CDR1 is SGHNT and CDR2 YYREEE (reference sequence). The CDR3 bases are TGTGCCAGCAGCCCCCAAGGACGCCACACTAACTATGGCTACACCTTC. Its translation is CASSPQGRHTNYGYTF.

The rearrangement uses TRBV19 and TRBJ1-3; D is perhaps TRBD1 (5 bases). The CDR3 length is 14 residues. Germline V gives CDR1 LNHDA, CDR2 SQIVND (reference sequence). Trimming shortened V by 10 bases and J by 1 base, and 14 bases separated the two germline ends. CDR3 coding DNA: TGTGCCACCAACACGAGGGGTTCTGGAAACACCATATATTTT. It translates to CATNTRGSGNTIYF.

This clone was counted once. The V gene is TRBV9, the J gene TRBJ2-2; D assignment may be TRBD1 or TRBD2 (5 bases each). This CDR3 is 18 amino acids long. With 3 bases removed from V and 0 bases from J, the gap between germline ends came to 18 bases. CDR1 and CDR2 (germline): SGDLS, YYNGEE. As DNA, the CDR3 is TGTGCCAGCAGCGCAAGTCGGGCAGGGACGGCGAACACCGGGGAGCTGTTTTTT. This translates into CASSASRAGTANTGELFF.

The genes are TRBV19 and TRBJ2-7, with TRBD2 matching over 10 bases. The CDR3 consists of 14 residues. The junction had 6 bases not matched to a gene; V was cut back by 5 bases and J by 5 bases. Germline V gene lookup returns CDR1 LNHDA and CDR2 SQIVND (reference sequence). The CDR3 sequence is CASSHLAGVDEQYF. CDR3 nucleotides: TGTGCCAGTAGTCACCTAGCGGGAGTCGACGAGCAGTACTTC.

J is TRBJ1-1 and V is TRBV19; 9 bases fit TRBD1. This CDR3 region has 14 residues. V was pared by 7 bases and J by 7 bases, with 10 bases of the junction left unmatched. CDR1 and CDR2 (germline): LNHDA, SQIVND (reference sequence). DNA for the CDR3: TGTGCCAGTATCCCCACAGGGGGCGCGGGTGAAGCTTTCTTT. This gives the protein CASIPTGGAGEAFF.

The chain is built from TRBV5-1 and TRBJ2-3; D unresolved. Trimming removed 1 base at V and 0 bases at J, with 6 bases between. The CDR3 has 14 residues. Germline assignment: CDR1 SGHRS and CDR2 YFSETQ. The CDR3 region is CASSLLRSTDTQYF. The DNA of the CDR3 is TGCGCCAGCAGCTTGCTTCGGAGCACAGATACGCAGTATTTT.

The V call is TRBV27, the J call TRBJ2-3; TRBD2 aligns across 10 bases. Germline assignment: CDR1 MNHEY and CDR2 SMNVEV (reference sequence). The V gene end was trimmed by 6 bases and the J gene end by 5 bases; junction bases not matched to a gene: 8. CDR3 length equals 15 residues. The CDR3: CASSWLAGEGDTQYF. The CDR3 DNA reads as TGTGCCAGCAGCTGGCTAGCGGGAGAAGGAGATACGCAGTATTTT.

This clone occurred a few times. This chain connects TRBV19 to TRBJ2-7, with 7 bases that match TRBD1. The germline gives CDR1 LNHDA, CDR2 SQIVND (reference sequence). The CDR3 is 14 residues long. V gave up 4 bases and J gave up 1 base; unmatched junction bases: 4. The CDR3 region has the DNA TGTGCCAGTAGTAAAGGGGACAGTTCCTACGAGCAGTACTTC. Its protein product is CASSKGDSSYEQYF.

The chain employs TRBV29-1 and TRBJ2-5; 8 bases fit TRBD1. After removal of 7 bases from V and 4 bases from J, the junction contained 8 bases not matched to a gene. CDR3 length equals 13 residues. Per the germline V gene, CDR1 is SQVTM and CDR2 is ANQGSEA. CDR3 region: CSGWQGAGETQYF. The CDR3 DNA reads as TGCAGCGGGTGGCAGGGGGCTGGAGAGACCCAGTACTTC.

This clone was detected only a few times. V and J are TRBV21-1 and TRBJ2-1; the D segment call TRBD2 is taken from the table without a DNA check. TRBV21-1 is labeled a pseudogene. The CDR3 has 16 residues. CDR3 nucleotide sequence: TGTGCCAGCAGCAAACGGGATCACTCGAGGGAAGGTGAGCAGTTCTTC. Protein: CASSKRDHSREGEQFF.

This sequence joins TRBV21-1 and TRBJ1-4; the D call of TRBD1 is as the table states it, not checked on the DNA. TRBV21-1 is marked as a pseudogene. The CDR3 extends over 18 amino acids. The CDR3 here is CASSTRTGRWSVGEKLFF. The CDR3 DNA sequence: TGTGCCAGCAGCACTCGGACAGGCAGATGGTCGGTGGGTGAAAAACTGTTTTTT.